These T cell receptor beta chains were read from a single sample in a study of blood T cells in healthy people across ages. TCRdb re-analysed the 5' RACE reads in MiXCR, keeping a single row per CDR3 protein. The table records 890,000 or so distinct CDR3 sequences, roughly 60% of them present only once. The sequenced material came from blood. Source of these receptors: a man aged 30-40 years in good health. Both conserved end residues are part of each CDR3. Clone size, where shown, is once, few, many, or a class for clones that have expanded.

TRBJ2-5,TRBV7-2,NA,CASSLPLGLAGKSETQYF
TRBJ1-2,TRBV19,NA,CASRRSGTGYGYTF
TRBJ2-3,TRBV5-1,NA,CASRTGGWTDTQYF
TRBJ2-1,TRBV28,NA,CASRPGGAWDEQFF
TRBJ2-3,TRBV12-3/TRBV12-4,NA,CASGRTGMYF
TRBJ2-3,TRBV10-3,NA,CAISLSTSRGADTQYF
TRBJ2-7,TRBV4-1,NA,CASSQEIGQSYEQYF
TRBJ1-1,TRBV4-3,NA,CASSQGVSGNTEAFF
TRBJ2-1,TRBV25-1,NA,CASSDRIEQFF
TRBJ2-7,TRBV6-2/TRBV6-3,NA,CASRRGQGPYEQYF
TRBJ2-3,TRBV7-2,NA,CASSARALTDTQYF
TRBJ2-7,TRBV18,NA,CASSRRTDNTYEQYF
TRBJ2-7,TRBV9,NA,CANSPRAFSSYEQYF
TRBJ1-4,TRBV4-2,NA,CASSQVRDSNEKLFF
TRBJ2-3,TRBV9,NA,CASSVGGNRVTDTQYF
TRBJ2-5,TRBV9,once,CASSREGESEETQYF
TRBJ2-5,TRBV7-6,NA,CASSPYARDGGGTQYF
TRBJ2-6,TRBV12-3/TRBV12-4,NA,CASSSQALAGANVLTF
TRBJ2-3,TRBV7-2,NA,CASSFDQGRGIDTQYF
TRBJ2-2,TRBV21-1,NA,CASSSPAGTSLTGELFF
TRBJ2-1,TRBV7-2,NA,CASSLAWGRGRGPYNEQFF
TRBJ2-3,TRBV9,NA,CASSRTGQTSTDTQYF
TRBJ2-5,TRBV20-1,few,CSAPLAGGPETQYF
TRBJ1-6,TRBV7-2,NA,CASSSHPGILGSPLHF
TRBJ2-1,TRBV9,NA,CASSPSGGRVEYNEQFF
TRBJ1-2,TRBV20-1,NA,CSAREQGYGYTF
TRBJ2-7,TRBV7-2,NA,CASSLDVSLREQYF
TRBJ2-3,TRBV21-1,NA,CASSNALGSGGPTDYTDTQYF
TRBJ1-1,TRBV9,NA,CASSPGIMNTEAFF
TRBJ2-7,TRBV14,few,CASSHRDRIYEQYF
NA,TRBV6-2/TRBV6-3,NA,CASRDPGQGANEQYF
TRBJ2-7,TRBV20-1,NA,CSAQSGTGEYEQYF
TRBJ1-5,TRBV6-5,NA,CAGKDRTGNQPQHF
TRBJ2-1,TRBV7-9,many,CASSSNEQFF
TRBJ1-2,TRBV6-5,few,CASSPDRGLVNYGYTF
TRBJ2-3,TRBV4-2,NA,CASSQGQGGSTDTQYF
TRBJ1-6,TRBV7-2,NA,CASSARDRGNSPLHF
TRBJ2-1,TRBV29-1,few,CSVDRTGVHNEQFF
TRBJ1-2,TRBV27,once,CASSSTGGWDGYTF
TRBJ2-7,TRBV25-1,NA,CASSATGGAYEQYF
TRBJ2-5,TRBV5-5,NA,CASSLGLLTQETQYF
TRBJ2-7,TRBV7-2,few,CASGAGPYEQYF
TRBJ1-2,TRBV5-1,few,CASSPPNGGYTF
TRBJ2-7,TRBV10-3,NA,CAISDRVSAYEQYF
TRBJ2-1,TRBV5-1,NA,CASSLASARYEQFF
TRBJ1-5,TRBV21-1,NA,CASSGRTAQPQHF
TRBJ2-2,TRBV15,once,CATSRENTGELFF
TRBJ1-2,TRBV3-1,few,CASSTTWGSGYTF
TRBJ1-1,TRBV27,NA,CASSLRSTNTEAFF
TRBJ2-1,TRBV2,NA,CASSVLASGGGEQFF
TRBJ2-7,TRBV7-3,NA,CASSLKEGLFYEQYF
TRBJ2-3,TRBV12-5,NA,CASGLVGADTQYF
TRBJ2-5,TRBV7-2,NA,CASSAGGEQETQYF
TRBJ2-1,TRBV27,NA,CASSSLHGSGHNEQFF
TRBJ2-2,TRBV6-5,NA,CASSYSTGSGELFF
TRBJ1-2,TRBV28,NA,CASSTGTGGNGYTF
TRBJ2-7,TRBV6-1,NA,CASSEAPDHEQYF
TRBJ1-2,TRBV14,NA,CASSPDRYYGYTF
TRBJ2-1,TRBV5-1,NA,CASSVEGLTNEQFF